This TCR beta chain was captured in a study of cytomegalovirus exposure and HLA in healthy donors (dated by TCRdb to about 2017). Background for the entire study: According to a later analysis, the 120 or so validation repertoires were produced on the same platform as the 700 or so repertoires of the first cohort. The study was designed to test whether signatures of past pathogen exposure could be identified by cataloging public T cell receptors. Besides the first cohort of more than 650 subjects, a separate validation cohort made up of roughly 120 different subjects was used. The study combined high-throughput TCR immunosequencing, statistical association of individual TCRs with disease status, and machine learning to predict cytomegalovirus infection status.

Here V drops 5 bases and J drops 2 bases, and the junction holds 7 bases not matched to any gene. The germline V gene specifies SGHVS as CDR1 and FNYEAQ as CDR2. The CDR3, from cysteine to phenylalanine, totals 16 residues. Just the 48-base CDR3 DNA is kept, in frame starting at base 1. Regarding this clone: There is no known antigen for this receptor. One base away there is no much larger clone; base qualities are not given.

Separate from the roughly 650-subject first cohort, the validation cohort of roughly 130 subjects was the group to which the donors belonged. Libraries were constructed by the immunoSEQ multiplex PCR assay. From the authors' description of their analysis: A statistical classification framework was developed to diagnose cytomegalovirus status using the catalog of TCR beta chain sequences. TCRdb took over this immuneACCESS table, retaining in-frame rearrangements with V and J assigned. Such tables are incomplete; in checked studies, under half of the missing clones stem from an unresolved V gene, and the remainder is unexplained. That table supplies the V and J calls and clone size; D and trimming were determined from the DNA. For this sample the table gives approximately 160,000 clones, of which over 85% were detected only once. The ten largest clones capture 10% of the sample. Broad study findings and their caveats: In vitro tests confirmed that a few of the cytomegalovirus-associated TCR beta chains recognize cytomegalovirus antigens. The classifier was reported to diagnose cytomegalovirus status with high specificity and sensitivity in both the original and validation cohorts. Of the cluster scores, 94% were above 0 in a later analysis, which found that TCRs clustered in the first cohort also tended to co-occur in the roughly 130 validation repertoires. The authors suggested that the approach could potentially be generalized to other disease states and immunological phenotypes. While some public TCRs were present in many individuals, most TCR sequences turned up only very rarely across donors. A later analysis had no HLA typing for the validation cohort, so co-occurrence there was scored across all 130 or so repertoires. In the study, around 150 TCR beta chains were listed as associated with cytomegalovirus.

The TCR was taken from a woman aged 18-29 years in good health and CMV-seropositive. The sequencing sample was made of PBMCs. The V gene is TRBV7-6 and the J gene is TRBJ2-7, and TRBD2 aligns with 12 junction nucleotides. The sequenced DNA is TGTGCCAGCAGCCCGTGGACTAGCGGGATTACCTACGAGCAGTACTTC. Translated, this gives CASSPWTSGITYEQYF.